The clone carrying this T cell receptor (beta chain) appeared many times. This entry comes from a study of T-cell reconstitution after alpha-beta-depleted transplantation in children. Preparation of the TCRbeta library used unique molecular identifiers. In TCRdb, the PCR reads were re-called with MiXCR into one record per CDR3 protein. The table shows 230,000 or so distinct CDR3 sequences, with 12% occurring only once. This CDR3 comprises 14 residues. The V gene lost 5 bases and the J gene lost 2 bases, with 13 bases spanning the gap. Germline CDR1 and CDR2: MGHDK and SYGVNS. The TCR comes from a human donor who donated a stem cell graft to a child with acute lymphoblastic leukemia. Here the sequenced sample was PBMCs from the stem cell graft donor, taken from the stem cell graft. V gene TRBV25-1 combines with J gene TRBJ2-7; no clear D. CDR3 region: CASSTVAGTYEQYF. The CDR3 region has the DNA TGTGCCAGCAGTACGGTGGCTGGGACCTACGAGCAGTACTTC.